The 25 T cell receptor beta chains reported below all come from one sample, sequenced in a study of cytomegalovirus exposure and HLA in healthy donors. PCR amplification relied on 60 Vbeta primers (plus 13 Jbeta primers). Clones were sequenced by immunoSEQ multiplex PCR, and TCRdb holds only the in-frame ones, with some missing. The sample consists of around 80,000 clones, approximately 67% of them appearing once. Material: PBMCs. The receptor set was obtained from a male donor in good health and CMV-seropositive.

The table lists this clone with a few counts. The J gene is TRBJ1-1, the V gene TRBV9, with D unclear. CDR3 length: 16 residues. The V gene lost 6 bases and the J gene lost 0 bases, with 18 bases spanning the gap. Germline CDR1 SGDLS, CDR2 YYNGEE. The DNA for the CDR3 is TGTGCCAGCACCGTGGGAGGGAATCAGATGAACACTGAAGCTTTCTTT. It codes for CASTVGGNQMNTEAFF.

V usage is TRBV4-1 and J usage is TRBJ2-7; D is unclear. CDR1 and CDR2 (germline): MGHRA, YSYEKL. The CDR3 extends over 15 amino acids. V lost 0 bases, J lost 1 base, and 10 bases lay in between. In DNA form, the CDR3 reads TGCGCCAGCAGCCAAGAAGAGGCAACTTCCTACGAGCAGTACTTC. It is translated as CASSQEEATSYEQYF.

V usage is TRBV29-1 and J usage is TRBJ1-1, with TRBD1 as a possible D gene (6 bases). The ends were cut back, 2 bases at V and 0 bases at J, with 22 bases in the middle. CDR3 length: 18 residues. Germline assignment: CDR1 SQVTM and CDR2 ANQGSEA. This CDR3 is CSVERRGGSNLMNTEAFF. The CDR3 nucleotides read TGCAGCGTTGAAAGGCGTGGGGGCTCCAACCTTATGAACACTGAAGCTTTCTTT.

The CDR3 loop is CASSRGGGRSYGEQYF. CDR3 sequence (DNA): TGTGCCAGCTCCCGGGGTGGAGGCCGATCCTACGGCGAGCAGTACTTC. The chain joins TRBV9 to TRBJ2-7, with TRBD2 as a possible D gene (5 bases). The germline CDR1 and CDR2 sequences are SGDLS and YYNGEE. The ends were cut back, 7 bases at V and 6 bases at J, with 26 bases in the middle. The CDR3 spans 16 residues.

The chain links TRBV21-1 to TRBJ2-2; the D call of TRBD2 is as the table states it, not checked on the DNA. TRBV21-1 is recorded as a pseudogene. The CDR3 contains 20 residues. The CDR3: CASSKAIWRPLAGPTGELFF. The CDR3 nucleotides read TGTGCCAGCAGCAAAGCAATATGGAGGCCCCTAGCGGGACCAACCGGGGAGCTGTTTTTT.

The rearrangement links TRBV5-4 to TRBJ2-5; D is perhaps TRBD1 (6 bases). V lost 2 bases, J lost 2 bases, and 13 bases lay in between. The CDR3 is 15 amino acids. Germline CDR1 SGHNT, CDR2 YYREEE (reference sequence). The CDR3 sequence: CASSLAPGQQETQYF. The CDR3 DNA reads as TGTGCCAGCAGCTTAGCACCGGGACAACAAGAGACCCAGTACTTC.

This clone was detected a few times. The V gene is TRBV4-3, the J gene TRBJ2-1; TRBD2 matches 12 bases. CDR3 size: 15 residues. The germline V gene has CDR1 LGHNA and CDR2 YSLEER. Trimming removed 3 bases from V and 10 bases from J; junction bases left unmatched: 7. The CDR3: CASSQGLAGAKEQFF. CDR3 nucleotide sequence: TGCGCCAGCAGCCAGGGACTAGCGGGCGCGAAGGAGCAGTTCTTC.

V is TRBV5-1 and J is TRBJ1-1; 8 nucleotides align to TRBD1. Germline V gene data show CDR1 as SGHRS and CDR2 as YFSETQ. J gave up 0 bases and V 4 bases, and 2 bases lay outside the gene matches. The CDR3 consists of 14 residues. CDR3 sequence: CASSPQGVNTEAFF. CDR3 nucleotide sequence: TGCGCCAGCAGCCCACAGGGGGTGAACACTGAAGCTTTCTTT.

This chain uses TRBV29-1 with TRBJ1-1, with D maybe TRBD1 (5 bases). The germline V gene has CDR1 SQVTM and CDR2 ANQGSEA. CDR3 length equals 13 residues. The V end lost 6 bases, the J end lost 0 bases, and 11 bases lay between the germline ends. Written as DNA, the CDR3 is TGCAGCGTCTCGGGGGGAATGAACACTGAAGCTTTCTTT. Its protein is CSVSGGMNTEAFF. The variable domain in full, completed from reference TRBV29-1 and TRBJ1-1, reads SAVISQKPSRDICQRGTSLTIQCQVDSQVTMMFWYRQQPGQSLTLIATANQGSEATYESGFVIDKFPISRPNLTFSTLTVSNMSPEDSSIYLCSVSGGMNTEAFFGQGTRLTVV.

This sequence joins TRBV10-3 and TRBJ2-5; D remains ambiguous. Germline CDR1 and CDR2: ENHRY and SYGVKD. The CDR3 totals 17 residues. Trimming took off 3 bases at V and 5 bases at J, with 22 bases between the two ends. CDR3 sequence (DNA): TGTGCCATCAGTGATGGGTTGGGTTCTCCGAGGCGGGAGACCCAGTACTTC. Translation: CAISDGLGSPRRETQYF.

This clone was picked up a small number of times. The rearrangement links TRBV6-6 to TRBJ2-7; D gene uncertain. The CDR3 loop spans 13 amino acids. Germline loops: CDR1 MNHNY, CDR2 SVGAGI (reference sequence). V was pared by 2 bases and J by 2 bases, with 7 bases between. The CDR3 nucleotides read TGTGCCAGCAGTTACGAGCGAGCCTACGAGCAGTACTTC. The encoded protein is CASSYERAYEQYF.

CDR3 region: CASSYGGGIGGETQYF. The CDR3 DNA follows: TGTGCCAGCAGCTACGGGGGGGGTATCGGGGGGGAGACCCAGTACTTC. This sequence joins TRBV6-5 and TRBJ2-5; 8 bases are a match to TRBD2. V shed 6 bases and J 5 bases; nucleotides not matched to a gene: 14. The CDR3 covers 16 residues. The germline CDR1 and CDR2 sequences are MNHEY and SVGAGI.

The chain links TRBV6-5 to TRBJ2-7; weak D call: TRBD2 (6 bases). V was cut by 2 bases and J by 2 bases, with 13 bases left in between. Germline CDR1 reads MNHEY; CDR2 reads SVGAGI. The CDR3 covers 15 residues. This chain's CDR3 is CASSYGGVPTYEQYF. CDR3 coding DNA: TGTGCCAGCAGTTACGGCGGGGTTCCGACCTACGAGCAGTACTTC.

J is TRBJ2-2 and V is TRBV7-9; tentative D call: TRBD2 (5 bases). The ends were cut back, 5 bases at V and 1 base at J, with 11 bases in the middle. The CDR3 is 15 residues long. Per germline, CDR1 SEHNR and CDR2 FQNEAQ (reference sequence). The CDR3: CASSTSGKNTGELFF. The CDR3 DNA reads as TGTGCCAGCAGCACATCCGGGAAGAACACCGGGGAGCTGTTTTTT.

This clone was seen a handful of times. J is TRBJ1-1 and V is TRBV10-3, with D unclear. V dropped 5 bases and J dropped 4 bases, with 14 bases sitting between them. CDR1 ENHRY and CDR2 SYGVKD come from the germline V gene. The CDR3 extends over 14 amino acids. The CDR3 DNA follows: TGTGCCATCAGTCCTCAGGCCCTGGGCACTGAAGCTTTCTTT. Its protein product is CAISPQALGTEAFF.

The rearrangement links TRBV25-1 to TRBJ1-2; no definite D call. Germline CDR1 and CDR2: MGHDK and SYGVNS. Deletions cut 7 bases from V and 4 bases from J, with 10 bases between. This CDR3 is built from 12 residues. The chain's CDR3 is CASMSQTYGYTF. CDR3 DNA: TGTGCCAGCATGAGTCAAACCTATGGCTACACCTTC.

V is TRBV5-5 and J is TRBJ1-5; possibly TRBD1 for D (5 bases). The CDR3 is 14 amino acids. CDR1 and CDR2 (germline): SGHKS, YYEKEE (reference sequence). Trimming took 1 base from V and 3 from J, leaving 8 bases between them. The CDR3 loop is CASSLQGNNQPQHF. The CDR3, as DNA: TGTGCCAGCAGCTTGCAGGGAAACAATCAGCCCCAGCATTTT.

This chain uses TRBV4-1 with TRBJ1-5; no clear D. Deletions cut 0 bases from V and 9 bases from J, with 6 bases between. CDR1 and CDR2 from the germline V gene are MGHRA and YSYEKL. The length of the CDR3 is 12 residues. The CDR3 DNA reads as TGCGCCAGCAGCCAAGATCGCGGGCCCCAGCATTTT. Translating it yields CASSQDRGPQHF.

This clone turned up a few times. V gene TRBV6-4 combines with J gene TRBJ2-1; D may correspond to TRBD1 or TRBD2 (6 bases each). Germline-derived CDR1 and CDR2 are MRHNA and SNTAGT. The V end lost 4 bases, the J end lost 3 bases, and 13 bases lay between the germline ends. The CDR3 sequence is 15 residues long. CDR3 sequence: CASSASGAGYNEQFF. For the CDR3, the DNA is TGTGCCAGCAGTGCCTCGGGGGCGGGCTACAATGAGCAGTTCTTC.

The chain uses TRBV28 and TRBJ2-7; 8 nucleotides line up with TRBD2. V lost 6 bases, J lost 6 bases, and 13 bases stayed unmatched. This CDR3 has 15 residues. Germline V gene lookup returns CDR1 MDHEN and CDR2 SYDVKM. The CDR3 loop is CASSPTSGSSSEQYF. In DNA, the CDR3 is TGTGCCAGCAGCCCCACCAGCGGGAGTAGTTCCGAGCAGTACTTC.

The V and J genes are TRBV13 and TRBJ2-3; TRBD2 is a possible D gene (6 bases). Germline V gene sequence: CDR1 PRHDT, CDR2 FYEKMQ (reference sequence). The CDR3 sequence is 14 residues long. V was pared by 6 bases and J by 5 bases, with 15 bases between. The CDR3 protein is CASRRTGGEDTQYF. The CDR3 DNA reads as TGTGCCAGCAGACGAACGGGCGGGGAAGATACGCAGTATTTT.

The chain links TRBV30 to TRBJ2-1; the match to TRBD2 covers 8 bases. The ends lost 5 bases at V and 5 bases at J; junction bases unmatched: 8. Germline V gene lookup returns CDR1 GTSNPN and CDR2 SVGIG (reference sequence). The CDR3 sequence is 14 residues long. CDR3 in DNA: TGTGCCTGGGACAGCGGGAGTGGCGACAATGAGCAGTTCTTC. Residues: CAWDSGSGDNEQFF.

The V gene is TRBV6-5, the J gene TRBJ2-7; 8 positions match TRBD1. CDR1 and CDR2 (germline): MNHEY, SVGAGI. There are 13 residues in the CDR3. After removal of 6 bases from V and 3 bases from J, the junction contained 4 bases not matched to a gene. This CDR3 is CASRRQGIYEQYF. The CDR3 coding sequence is TGTGCCAGCAGACGACAGGGGATCTACGAGCAGTACTTC.

The rearrangement uses TRBV29-1 and TRBJ2-5; 7 positions agree with TRBD2. The CDR3 runs 13 residues. V was pared by 4 bases and J by 5 bases, with 7 bases of the junction left unmatched. From germline, CDR1 is SQVTM and CDR2 ANQGSEA. The CDR3 reads CSVAAGVGETQYF. CDR3 nucleotides: TGCAGCGTTGCGGCGGGGGTGGGGGAGACCCAGTACTTC.

The gene calls are TRBV7-9 and TRBJ2-5; 11 bases are shared with TRBD1. The J call may be in error: the DNA end matches TRBJ2-7 better. This CDR3 contains 14 residues. Germline CDR1 and CDR2: SEHNR and FQNEAQ (reference sequence). CDR3 bases: TGTGCCAGCAGCCGCGGACAGGGGGCTCACGAGCAGTACTTC. The encoded protein is CASSRGQGAHEQYF.